These T cell receptor beta chains were read from a single sample in a study of CD8+CD57+ T cells in acquired aplastic anemia. TCRdb analysed the reads with MiXCR anew, one entry per CDR3 protein. The sample has under 150,000 distinct CDR3 sequences; 40% to 45% are singletons. The sample taken for sequencing was sorted CD4+, CD8+, or CD8+CD57+ T cells (not recorded which) from PBMCs. These receptors came from a human donor in good health, serving as a control. The conserved cysteine and the conserved F or W are not part of the CDR3 here. Only part of the rows carry a size: once, few, many, or a class if the clone is expanded.

>TRBV7-9|TRBJ2-4|many
ASSLVASGQSIQY
>TRBV7-9|TRBJ2-7|NA
ASSPTASYEQC
>TRBV20-1|TRBJ2-1|many
SARGTSASSYNEQF
>TRBV5-1|TRBJ1-2|many
ASSFQGDGYT
>TRBV25-1|TRBJ1-1|few
ASRRGYTEAF
>TRBV9|TRBJ1-2|many
ASSVGTAKDYGYT
>TRBV9|TRBJ2-7|NA
ASSLLSGGSQSSYEQY
>TRBV9|TRBJ2-1|NA
ASSGGFRQRPNEQS
>TRBV6-1|TRBJ1-1|few
ATETRLNTEAF
>TRBV20-1|TRBJ2-7|NA
SVLYEQY
>TRBV19|TRBJ2-5|NA
ASSMGSQETQY